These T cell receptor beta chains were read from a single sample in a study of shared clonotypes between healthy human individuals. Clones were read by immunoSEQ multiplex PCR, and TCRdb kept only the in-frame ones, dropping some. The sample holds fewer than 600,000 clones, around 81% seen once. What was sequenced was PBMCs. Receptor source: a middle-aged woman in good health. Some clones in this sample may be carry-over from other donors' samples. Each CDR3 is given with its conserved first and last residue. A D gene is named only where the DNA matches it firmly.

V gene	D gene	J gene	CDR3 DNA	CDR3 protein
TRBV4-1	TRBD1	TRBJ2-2	TGCGCCAGCAGTGGGAGGGGGACAGGGACGAACACCGGGGAGCTGTTTTTT	CASSGRGTGTNTGELFF
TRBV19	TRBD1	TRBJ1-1	TGTGCCAGTAGTATGTTGGACAGGGATGCGACTGAAGCTTTCTTT	CASSMLDRDATEAFF
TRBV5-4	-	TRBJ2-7	TGTGCCAGCAGCTTGGTCCTAGCAGGCCGGGAGAGCTCCTACGAGCAGTACTTC	CASSLVLAGRESSYEQYF
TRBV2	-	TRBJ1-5	TGTGCCAGCAGTGAAGGTTGGGGAAGGAAGCCCCAGCATTTT	CASSEGWGRKPQHF
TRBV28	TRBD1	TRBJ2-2	TGTGCCAGCAGTTTAAGAGGCCAGGGGGAAGAGTCCGGGGAGCTGTTTTTT	CASSLRGQGEESGELFF
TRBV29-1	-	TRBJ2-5	TGCAGCGTTGAAGCCAGGGGGGGCGCGGGAGAGACCCAGTACTTC	CSVEARGGAGETQYF
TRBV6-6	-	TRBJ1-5	TGTGCCAGCAGTTCCCAATCAGGTGCGGTTCAGCCCCAGCATTTT	CASSSQSGAVQPQHF
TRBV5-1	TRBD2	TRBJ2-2	TGCGCCAGCAGGTTCCAGGGAGCGGGAGGCGCGAACACCGGGGAGCTGTTTTTT	CASRFQGAGGANTGELFF
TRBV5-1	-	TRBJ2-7	TGCGCCAGCAGCTTGGACTTAGGGTCCGACGAGCAGTACTTC	CASSLDLGSDEQYF
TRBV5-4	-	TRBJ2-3	TGTGCCAGCAGCTCCCAGGGGGGGGGAGATACGCAGTATTTT	CASSSQGGGDTQYF
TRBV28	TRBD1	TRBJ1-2	TGTGCCAGCAGTTCCCCAGGGGGCGCCGGCTATGGCTACACCTTC	CASSSPGGAGYGYTF
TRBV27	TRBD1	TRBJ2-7	TGTGCCAGCAGGATCCTAACCGGGACAGGATTGTACGAGCAGTACTTC	CASRILTGTGLYEQYF
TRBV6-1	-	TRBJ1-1	TGTGCCAGCAGTGAAGGTGGAGGGGTGAACACTGAAGCTTTCTTT	CASSEGGGVNTEAFF